This T cell receptor beta chain was documented in a study of blood T cells in healthy people across ages. This clonotype was recorded a few times. Primed by a sample-barcoded 5' primer and a J-beta primer mix, a second PCR proceeded for roughly 7 to 12 cycles. TCRdb itself ran the 5' RACE reads through MiXCR, one entry per CDR3 protein. The repertoire includes roughly 1 million distinct CDR3 sequences, roughly a quarter of them detected once, and about 0.72% sits in the top ten. This same sample was also taken into another study, of T cells of mothers and their children. That work adds: A few healthy Caucasian mothers gave samples, and so did their six children.

The sequence was obtained from a girl aged 2 to 10 in good health. Sequencing was carried out using blood.

CDR3 sequence reads: CASSQDTSGSYEQYF. CDR3 nucleotide sequence: TGCGCCAGCAGCCAGGATACTAGCGGCTCCTACGAGCAGTACTTC. This chain joins TRBV4-1 and TRBJ2-5; 8 positions agree with TRBD2. The end of the DNA aligns better with TRBJ2-7, so the J call may be wrong. The germline V gene encodes CDR1 MGHRA and CDR2 YSYEKL. This CDR3 is built from 15 residues.